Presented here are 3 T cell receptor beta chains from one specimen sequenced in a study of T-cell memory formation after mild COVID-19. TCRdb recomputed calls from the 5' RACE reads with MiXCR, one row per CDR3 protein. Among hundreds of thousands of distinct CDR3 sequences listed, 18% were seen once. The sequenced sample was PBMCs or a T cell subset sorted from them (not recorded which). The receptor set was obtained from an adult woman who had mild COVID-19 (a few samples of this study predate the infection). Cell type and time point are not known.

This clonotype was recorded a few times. The chain's CDR3 is CASSQDDSIPREQFF. CDR3 nucleotides: TGCGCCAGCAGCCAAGATGACTCCATCCCCCGTGAGCAGTTCTTC. The chain combines TRBV4-3 with TRBJ2-1; D uncertain. The CDR3 contains 15 residues. Germline CDR1 is LGHNA and CDR2 is YSLEER. The V end was cut by 0 bases, the J end by 9 bases, with 15 bases between.

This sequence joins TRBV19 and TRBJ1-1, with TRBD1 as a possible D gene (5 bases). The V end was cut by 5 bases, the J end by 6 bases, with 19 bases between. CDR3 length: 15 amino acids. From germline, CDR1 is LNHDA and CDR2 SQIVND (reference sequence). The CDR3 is CASSLYWDLSAEAFF. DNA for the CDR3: TGTGCCAGTAGTCTCTACTGGGACTTGAGCGCTGAAGCTTTCTTT.

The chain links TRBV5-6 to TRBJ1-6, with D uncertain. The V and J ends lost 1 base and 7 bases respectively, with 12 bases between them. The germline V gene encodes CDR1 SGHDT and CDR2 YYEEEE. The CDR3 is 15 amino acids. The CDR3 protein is CASSLRGNLNSPLHF. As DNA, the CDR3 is TGTGCCAGCAGCTTGAGAGGGAATTTGAATTCACCCCTCCACTTT.